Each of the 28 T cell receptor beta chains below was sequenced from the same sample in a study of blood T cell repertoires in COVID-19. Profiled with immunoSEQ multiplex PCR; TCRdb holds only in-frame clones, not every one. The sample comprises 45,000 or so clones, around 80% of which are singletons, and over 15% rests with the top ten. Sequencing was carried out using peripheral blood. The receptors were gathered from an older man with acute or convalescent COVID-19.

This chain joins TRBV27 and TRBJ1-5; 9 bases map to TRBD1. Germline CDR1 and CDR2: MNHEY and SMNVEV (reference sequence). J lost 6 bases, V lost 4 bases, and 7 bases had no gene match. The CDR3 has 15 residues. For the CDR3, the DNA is TGTGCCAGCAGTTCGGGACAGGGCTGGGGTCAGCCCCAGCATTTT. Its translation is CASSSGQGWGQPQHF.

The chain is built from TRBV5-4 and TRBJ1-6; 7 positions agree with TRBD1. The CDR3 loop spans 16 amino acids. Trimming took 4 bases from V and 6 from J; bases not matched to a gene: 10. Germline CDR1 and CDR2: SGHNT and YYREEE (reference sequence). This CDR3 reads CASSLVKGTVNSPLHF. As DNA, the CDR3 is TGTGCCAGCAGCCTGGTTAAGGGGACAGTTAATTCACCCCTCCACTTT.

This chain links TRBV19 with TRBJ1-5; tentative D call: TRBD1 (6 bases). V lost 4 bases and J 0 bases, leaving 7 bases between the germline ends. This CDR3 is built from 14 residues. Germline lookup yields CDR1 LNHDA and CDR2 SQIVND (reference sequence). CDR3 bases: TGTGCCAGTAGTAGACAGGTTAGCAATCAGCCCCAGCATTTT. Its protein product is CASSRQVSNQPQHF. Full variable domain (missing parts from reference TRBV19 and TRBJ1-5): DGGITQSPKYLFRKEGQNVTLSCEQNLNHDAMYWYRQDPGQGLRLIYYSQIVNDFQKGDIAEGYSVSREKKESFPLTVTSAQKNPTAFYLCASSRQVSNQPQHFGDGTRLSIL.

The CDR3 sequence is CASQGLGYGYTF. The CDR3 bases are TGTGCCAGCCAGGGTTTGGGCTATGGCTACACCTTC. This sequence joins TRBV7-8 and TRBJ1-2; possible D gene TRBD1, 5 bases. Germline V CDR1 and CDR2: SGHVS, FQNEAQ. V gave up 8 bases and J gave up 4 bases, with 11 bases separating them. The CDR3 is 12 residues long.

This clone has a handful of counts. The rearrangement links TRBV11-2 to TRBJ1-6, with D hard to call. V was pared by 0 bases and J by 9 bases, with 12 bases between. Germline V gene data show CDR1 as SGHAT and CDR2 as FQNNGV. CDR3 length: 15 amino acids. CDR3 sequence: CASSLEGGYRSPLHF. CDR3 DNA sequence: TGTGCCAGCAGCTTAGAGGGAGGGTATCGTTCACCCCTCCACTTT.

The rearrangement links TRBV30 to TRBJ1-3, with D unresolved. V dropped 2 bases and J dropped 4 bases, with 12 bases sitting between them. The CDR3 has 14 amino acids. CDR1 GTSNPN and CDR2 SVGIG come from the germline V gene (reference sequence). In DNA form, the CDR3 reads TGTGCCTGGAGTTCACTCTATTCAGGAAACACCATATATTTT. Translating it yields CAWSSLYSGNTIYF.

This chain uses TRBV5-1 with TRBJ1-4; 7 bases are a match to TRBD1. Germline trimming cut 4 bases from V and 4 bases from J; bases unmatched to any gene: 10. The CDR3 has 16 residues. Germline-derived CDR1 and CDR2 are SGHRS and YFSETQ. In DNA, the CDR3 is TGCGCCAGCAGCATAGATTCGACAGGGCGTAATGAAAAACTGTTTTTT. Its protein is CASSIDSTGRNEKLFF.

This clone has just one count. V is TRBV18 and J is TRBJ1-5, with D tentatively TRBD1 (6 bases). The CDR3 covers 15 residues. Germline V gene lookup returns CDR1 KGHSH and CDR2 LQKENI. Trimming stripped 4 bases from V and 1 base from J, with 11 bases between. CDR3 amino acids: CASSLQGGSNQPQHF. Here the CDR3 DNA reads TGTGCCAGCTCACTCCAAGGGGGAAGCAATCAGCCCCAGCATTTT.

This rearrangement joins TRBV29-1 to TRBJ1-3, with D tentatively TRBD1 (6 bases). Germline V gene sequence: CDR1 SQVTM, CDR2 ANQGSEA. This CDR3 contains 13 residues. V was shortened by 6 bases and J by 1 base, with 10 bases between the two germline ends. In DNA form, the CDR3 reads TGCAGCGTGGATACAGGGTCTGGAAACACCATATATTTT. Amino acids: CSVDTGSGNTIYF.

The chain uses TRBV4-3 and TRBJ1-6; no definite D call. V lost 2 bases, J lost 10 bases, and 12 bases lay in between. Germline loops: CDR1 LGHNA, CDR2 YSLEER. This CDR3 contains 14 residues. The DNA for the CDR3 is TGCGCCAGCAGCCAACACCCCGGGGAATCACCCCTCCACTTT. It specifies CASSQHPGESPLHF.

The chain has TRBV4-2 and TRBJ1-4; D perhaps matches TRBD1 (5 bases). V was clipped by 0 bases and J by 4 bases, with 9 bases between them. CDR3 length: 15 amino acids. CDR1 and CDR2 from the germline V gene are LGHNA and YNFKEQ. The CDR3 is CASSQDRGYNEKLFF. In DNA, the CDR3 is TGTGCCAGCAGCCAAGACCGGGGGTATAATGAAAAACTGTTTTTT.

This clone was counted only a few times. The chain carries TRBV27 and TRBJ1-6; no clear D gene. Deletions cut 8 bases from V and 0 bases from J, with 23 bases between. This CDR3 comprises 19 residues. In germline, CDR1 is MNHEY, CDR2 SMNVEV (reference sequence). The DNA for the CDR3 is TGTGCCAGCGGCAGACTGCGACCGGAGACCAGCTCCTATAATTCACCCCTCCACTTT. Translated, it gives CASGRLRPETSSYNSPLHF.

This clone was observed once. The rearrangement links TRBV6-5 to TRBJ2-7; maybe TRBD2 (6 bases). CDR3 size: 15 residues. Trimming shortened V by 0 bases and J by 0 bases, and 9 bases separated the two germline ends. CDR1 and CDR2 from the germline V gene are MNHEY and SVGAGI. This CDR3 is CASSYSAGSSYEQYF. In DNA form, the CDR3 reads TGTGCCAGCAGTTACTCAGCCGGGAGCTCCTACGAGCAGTACTTC.

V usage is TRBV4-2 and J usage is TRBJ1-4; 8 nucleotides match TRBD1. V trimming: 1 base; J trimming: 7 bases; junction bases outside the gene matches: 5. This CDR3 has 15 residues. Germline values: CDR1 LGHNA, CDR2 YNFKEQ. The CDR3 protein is CASSQGGTGGEKLFF. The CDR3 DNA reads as TGTGCCAGCAGCCAAGGCGGCACAGGGGGTGAAAAACTGTTTTTT.

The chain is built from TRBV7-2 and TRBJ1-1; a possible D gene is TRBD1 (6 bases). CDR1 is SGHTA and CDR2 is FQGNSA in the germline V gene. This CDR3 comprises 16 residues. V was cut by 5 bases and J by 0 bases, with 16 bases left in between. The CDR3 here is CASSPTGPGMNTEAFF. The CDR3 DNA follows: TGTGCCAGCAGCCCCACAGGGCCCGGCATGAACACTGAAGCTTTCTTT. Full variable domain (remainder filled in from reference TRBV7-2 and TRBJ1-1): GAGVSQSPSNKVTEKGKDVELRCDPISGHTALYWYRQSLGQGLEFLIYFQGNSAPDKSGLPSDRFSAERTGGSVSTLTIQRTQQEDSAVYLCASSPTGPGMNTEAFFGQGTRLTVV.

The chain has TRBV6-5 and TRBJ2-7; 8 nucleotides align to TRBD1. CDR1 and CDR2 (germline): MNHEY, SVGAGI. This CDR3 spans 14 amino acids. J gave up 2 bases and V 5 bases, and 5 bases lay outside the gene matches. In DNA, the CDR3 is TGTGCCAGCAGTCATGGGACAGGAACCTACGAGCAGTACTTC. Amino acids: CASSHGTGTYEQYF.

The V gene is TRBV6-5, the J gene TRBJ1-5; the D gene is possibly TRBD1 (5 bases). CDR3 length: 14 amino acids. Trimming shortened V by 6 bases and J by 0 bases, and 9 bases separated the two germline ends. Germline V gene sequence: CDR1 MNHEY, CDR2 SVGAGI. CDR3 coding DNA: TGTGCCAGCAGGGGGGGGTCTAGCAATCAGCCCCAGCATTTT. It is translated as CASRGGSSNQPQHF.

The CDR3 nucleotides read TGTGCCAGTAGTCCGGGACAGGGAGCCTACGAGCAGTACTTC. The encoded protein is CASSPGQGAYEQYF. This sequence joins TRBV19 and TRBJ2-7, with 9 bases fitting TRBD1. The germline V gene has CDR1 LNHDA and CDR2 SQIVND (reference sequence). The CDR3 loop spans 14 amino acids. J lost 2 bases, V lost 5 bases, and 4 bases had no gene match.

CDR3 residues: CATSDQQGTYGYTF. Written as DNA, the CDR3 is TGTGCCACCAGCGACCAACAGGGGACCTATGGCTACACCTTC. The chain carries TRBV15 and TRBJ1-2; 7 bases map to TRBD1. CDR3 length: 14 residues. The ends lost 5 bases at V and 4 bases at J; junction bases unmatched: 7. The germline V gene encodes CDR1 LNHNV and CDR2 YYDKDF (reference sequence).

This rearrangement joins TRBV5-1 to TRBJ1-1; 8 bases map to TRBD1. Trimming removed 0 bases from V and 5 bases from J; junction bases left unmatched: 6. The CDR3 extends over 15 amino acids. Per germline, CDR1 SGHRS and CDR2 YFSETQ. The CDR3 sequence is CASSLEAGGGTEAFF. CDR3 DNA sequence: TGCGCCAGCAGCTTGGAAGCAGGGGGCGGAACTGAAGCTTTCTTT.

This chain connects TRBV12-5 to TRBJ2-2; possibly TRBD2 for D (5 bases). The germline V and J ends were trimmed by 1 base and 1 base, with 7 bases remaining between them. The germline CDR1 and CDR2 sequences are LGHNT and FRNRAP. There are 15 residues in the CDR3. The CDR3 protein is CASGLGSGNTGELFF. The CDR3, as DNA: TGTGCTAGTGGTTTGGGGAGCGGGAACACCGGGGAGCTGTTTTTT.

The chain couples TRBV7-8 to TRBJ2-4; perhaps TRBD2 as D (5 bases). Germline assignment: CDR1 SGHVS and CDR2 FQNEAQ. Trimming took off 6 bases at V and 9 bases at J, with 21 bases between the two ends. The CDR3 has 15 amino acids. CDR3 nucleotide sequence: TGTGCCAGCAGTGAAAGACGGGGATTCGGTGGCATTCAGTACTTC. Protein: CASSERRGFGGIQYF.

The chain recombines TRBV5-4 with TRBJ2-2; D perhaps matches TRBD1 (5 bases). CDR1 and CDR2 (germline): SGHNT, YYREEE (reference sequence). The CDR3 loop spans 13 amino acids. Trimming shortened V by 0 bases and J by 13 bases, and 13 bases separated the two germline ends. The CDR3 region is CASSLVGGAGLFF. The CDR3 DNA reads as TGTGCCAGCAGCTTGGTTGGTGGGGCTGGGCTGTTTTTT.

In nucleotides, the CDR3 is TGTGCCAGCTCACCTCGGACTGCTCACAGCTCCTACAATGAGCAGTTCTTC. Its protein product is CASSPRTAHSSYNEQFF. The chain joins TRBV18 to TRBJ2-1; tentative D call: TRBD2 (5 bases). In germline, CDR1 is KGHSH, CDR2 LQKENI. Trimming left V 3 bases short and J 0 bases short, with 15 bases between. The CDR3 spans 17 residues.

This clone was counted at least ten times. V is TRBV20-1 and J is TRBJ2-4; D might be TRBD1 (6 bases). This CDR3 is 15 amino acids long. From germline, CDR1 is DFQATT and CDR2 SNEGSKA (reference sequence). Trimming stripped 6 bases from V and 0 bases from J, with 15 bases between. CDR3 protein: CSASGQSLAKNIQYF. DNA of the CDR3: TGCAGTGCAAGTGGACAGTCCCTAGCCAAAAACATTCAGTACTTC.

CDR3: CASSLAGGGNQPQHF. The CDR3 nucleotides are TGTGCCAGCAGCTTAGCAGGGGGCGGAAATCAGCCCCAGCATTTT. This chain links TRBV7-2 with TRBJ1-5; 7 positions agree with TRBD1. The germline V gene encodes CDR1 SGHTA and CDR2 FQGNSA. With 0 bases clipped from V and 4 bases from J, the junction kept 3 bases outside the gene matches. There are 15 residues in the CDR3.

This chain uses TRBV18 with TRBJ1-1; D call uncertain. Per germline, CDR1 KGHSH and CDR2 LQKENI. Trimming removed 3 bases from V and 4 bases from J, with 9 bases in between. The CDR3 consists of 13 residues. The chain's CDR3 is CASSPVAGTEAFF. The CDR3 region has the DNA TGTGCCAGCTCACCGGTTGCGGGCACTGAAGCTTTCTTT.

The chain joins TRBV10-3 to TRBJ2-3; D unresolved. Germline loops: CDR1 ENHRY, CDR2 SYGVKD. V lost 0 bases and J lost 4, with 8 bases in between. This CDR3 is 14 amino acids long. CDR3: CAISESGHADTQYF. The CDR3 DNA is TGTGCCATCAGTGAGTCGGGCCACGCAGATACGCAGTATTTT.